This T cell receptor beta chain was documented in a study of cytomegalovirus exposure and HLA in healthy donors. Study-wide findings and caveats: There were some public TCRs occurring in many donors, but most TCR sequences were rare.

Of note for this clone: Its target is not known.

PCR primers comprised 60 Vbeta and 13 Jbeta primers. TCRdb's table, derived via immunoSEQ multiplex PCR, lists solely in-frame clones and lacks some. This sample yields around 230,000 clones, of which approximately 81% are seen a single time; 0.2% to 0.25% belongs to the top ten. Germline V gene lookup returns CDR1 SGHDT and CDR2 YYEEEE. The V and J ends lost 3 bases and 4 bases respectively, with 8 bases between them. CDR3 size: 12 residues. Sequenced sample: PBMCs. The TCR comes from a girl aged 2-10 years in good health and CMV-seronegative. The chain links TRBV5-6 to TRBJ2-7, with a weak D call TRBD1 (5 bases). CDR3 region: CASSSTEYEQYF. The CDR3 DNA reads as TGTGCCAGCAGCTCGACAGAATACGAGCAGTACTTC.